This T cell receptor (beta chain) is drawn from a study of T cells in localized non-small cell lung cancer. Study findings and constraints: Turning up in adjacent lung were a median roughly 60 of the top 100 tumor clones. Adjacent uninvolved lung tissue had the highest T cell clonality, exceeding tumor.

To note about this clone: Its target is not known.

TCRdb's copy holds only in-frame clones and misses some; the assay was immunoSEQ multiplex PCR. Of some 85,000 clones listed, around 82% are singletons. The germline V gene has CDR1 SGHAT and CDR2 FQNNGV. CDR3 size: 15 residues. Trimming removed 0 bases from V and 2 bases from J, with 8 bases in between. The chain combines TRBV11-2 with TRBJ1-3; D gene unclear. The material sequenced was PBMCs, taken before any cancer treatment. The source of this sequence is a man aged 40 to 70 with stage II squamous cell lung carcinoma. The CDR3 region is CASSLEWGAGNTIYF. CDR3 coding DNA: TGTGCCAGCAGCTTAGAATGGGGAGCTGGAAACACCATATATTTT.